The 24 T cell receptor beta chains given below trace back to one sample, sequenced in a study of PD-L1 blockade in urothelial cancer. Profiling relied on immunoSEQ multiplex PCR, and the TCRdb table lists in-frame clones only, not all of them. The sample includes around 45,000 clones, 70% to 90% of them seen just once. Here the sequenced sample was PBMCs, taken around atezolizumab (anti-PD-L1) treatment. The receptors here all came from an elderly man with urothelial cancer.

CDR3 nucleotides: TGTGCCAGCAGCTTGACTAGTAACCAAGAGACCCAGTACTTC. Residues: CASSLTSNQETQYF. This chain joins TRBV5-5 and TRBJ2-5, with TRBD2 as a possible D gene (5 bases). The CDR3 runs 14 residues. Germline V gene lookup returns CDR1 SGHKS and CDR2 YYEKEE (reference sequence). V dropped 1 base and J dropped 0 bases, with 7 bases sitting between them. Using reference TRBV5-5 and TRBJ2-5 for the parts outside the CDR3, the full variable domain is DAGVTQSPTHLIKTRGQQVTLRCSPISGHKSVSWYQQVLGQGPQFIFQYYEKEERGRGNFPDRFSARQFPNYSSELNVNALLLGDSALYLCASSLTSNQETQYFGPGTRLLVL.

This chain uses TRBV5-1 with TRBJ2-4; D perhaps matches TRBD2 (5 bases). CDR1 is SGHRS and CDR2 is YFSETQ in the germline V gene. Trimming cost V 4 bases and J 3 bases, with 11 bases left between them. This CDR3 is built from 14 residues. CDR3 nucleotide sequence: TGCGCCAGCAGCCCCGGCGGAGGCAAAAACATTCAGTACTTC. Amino acid sequence: CASSPGGGKNIQYF.

The chain links TRBV6-6 to TRBJ2-3, with a tentative D call TRBD2 (5 bases). From germline, CDR1 is MNHNY and CDR2 SVGAGI (reference sequence). Trimming stripped 0 bases from V and 6 bases from J, with 16 bases between. This CDR3 comprises 16 residues. In nucleotides, the CDR3 is TGTGCCAGCAGTTACTCGACTACAATCTCAACCGATACGCAGTATTTT. Its protein is CASSYSTTISTDTQYF.

This clone was counted a single time. V usage is TRBV5-1 and J usage is TRBJ1-1; 7 bases match TRBD1. CDR3 length: 14 residues. CDR1 is SGHRS, CDR2 YFSETQ, per germline. V shed 2 bases, J shed 2 bases, and the junction held 3 bases outside the gene matches. The CDR3 loop is CASSFGTANTEAFF. The CDR3 DNA sequence: TGCGCCAGCAGCTTTGGGACAGCCAACACTGAAGCTTTCTTT.

In this sample, this clone turned up a few times. The chain employs TRBV29-1 and TRBJ2-2, with D possibly matching TRBD2 (5 bases). In germline, CDR1 is SQVTM, CDR2 ANQGSEA. The CDR3 has 11 residues. V lost 6 bases to trimming and J lost 3 bases, with 5 bases between them. CDR3 bases: TGCAGCGTGGGAGACACCGGGGAGCTGTTTTTT. This sequence encodes CSVGDTGELFF.

In DNA form, the CDR3 reads TGTGCCAGCAGTGCGGGTCCAGCCTCCTACGAGCAGTACTTC. As protein: CASSAGPASYEQYF. The J gene is TRBJ2-7, the V gene TRBV6-1; no definite D call. This CDR3 contains 14 residues. Per germline, CDR1 MNHNS and CDR2 SASEGT. Trimming removed 4 bases at V and 0 bases at J, with 10 bases between.

This clone has just one count. Other DNA sequences within the sample encode an identical CDR3. V and J are TRBV5-6 and TRBJ1-2; 7 bases are a match to TRBD1. CDR3 length: 14 amino acids. CDR1 and CDR2 from the germline V gene are SGHDT and YYEEEE. Trimming cost V 4 bases and J 5 bases; bases outside gene matches: 8. CDR3 nucleotides: TGTGCCAGCAGCCCTCCGACAGGGAGTTATGGCTACACCTTC. Protein sequence: CASSPPTGSYGYTF.

V usage is TRBV18 and J usage is TRBJ1-1; D not resolved. The CDR3 extends over 14 amino acids. The germline gives CDR1 KGHSH, CDR2 LQKENI. V lost 3 bases to trimming and J lost 4 bases, with 12 bases between them. In nucleotides, the CDR3 is TGTGCCAGCTCACCCGGGGTGACCTCCACTGAAGCTTTCTTT. This sequence encodes CASSPGVTSTEAFF.

This clone showed up just once. The chain uses TRBV11-3 and TRBJ2-2; no clear D gene. The V gene lost 4 bases and the J gene lost 1 base, with 7 bases spanning the gap. The CDR3 runs 14 residues. CDR1 is SGHNT and CDR2 is YENEEA in the germline V gene. This CDR3 reads CASSSSQNTGELFF. The CDR3 DNA reads as TGTGCCAGCAGCTCGAGTCAGAACACCGGGGAGCTGTTTTTT.

The rearrangement joins TRBV6-1 to TRBJ2-7; a weak D match, TRBD2 (6 bases). The CDR3 consists of 15 residues. Trimming removed 5 bases from V and 3 bases from J, with 17 bases in between. Germline CDR1 is MNHNS and CDR2 is SASEGT. In DNA, the CDR3 is TGTGCCAGCAGTAGTCTATCACTAGCAAACTACGAGCAGTACTTC. The encoded protein is CASSSLSLANYEQYF.

The gene calls are TRBV5-1 and TRBJ2-3; TRBD2 is a possible D gene (6 bases). This CDR3 comprises 16 residues. Trimming left V 6 bases short and J 4 bases short, with 21 bases between. Per germline, CDR1 SGHRS and CDR2 YFSETQ. As DNA, the CDR3 is TGCGCCAGCATCTGGACGACGGGGGAGAGCCCAGATACGCAGTATTTT. It specifies CASIWTTGESPDTQYF.

This sequence joins TRBV11-2 and TRBJ2-3; 8 bases fit TRBD1. CDR1 and CDR2 from the germline V gene are SGHAT and FQNNGV. Germline trimming cut 4 bases from V and 1 base from J; bases unmatched to any gene: 10. This CDR3 has 17 residues. Here the CDR3 reads CASSSTRQGLGTDTQYF. The CDR3 DNA sequence: TGTGCCAGCAGCTCCACCCGACAGGGGTTGGGCACAGATACGCAGTATTTT.

V is TRBV19 and J is TRBJ2-7, with TRBD2 matching over 10 bases. The length of the CDR3 is 14 residues. Per germline, CDR1 LNHDA and CDR2 SQIVND (reference sequence). V trimming: 5 bases; J trimming: 2 bases; junction bases outside the gene matches: 3. The CDR3 DNA follows: TGTGCCAGTAGTGCTAGCGGGGGAACCTACGAGCAGTACTTC. As protein: CASSASGGTYEQYF.

This clone was picked up a small number of times. The rearrangement joins TRBV7-2 to TRBJ2-7; TRBD1 matches 7 bases. In germline, CDR1 is SGHTA, CDR2 FQGNSA. This CDR3 is 13 amino acids long. Trimming at V came to 8 bases and at J to 5 bases, leaving 9 bases not matched to a gene. The CDR3 bases are TGTGCCAGCGGTGCCACAGGGGTCCACGAGCAGTACTTC. Its translation is CASGATGVHEQYF. The full variable domain, completed using reference TRBV7-2 and TRBJ2-7, is GAGVSQSPSNKVTEKGKDVELRCDPISGHTALYWYRQSLGQGLEFLIYFQGNSAPDKSGLPSDRFSAERTGGSVSTLTIQRTQQEDSAVYLCASGATGVHEQYFGPGTRLTVT.

This sequence joins TRBV9 and TRBJ2-7; 9 bases align to TRBD1. The CDR3 runs 15 residues. The V gene end was trimmed by 4 bases and the J gene end by 3 bases; junction bases not matched to a gene: 8. CDR1 and CDR2 from the germline V gene are SGDLS and YYNGEE. Here the CDR3 DNA reads TGTGCCAGCAGCCCCGGACAGGGGACCTACTACGAGCAGTACTTC. It yields the protein CASSPGQGTYYEQYF.

The V gene is TRBV2, the J gene TRBJ2-7; no clear D. This CDR3 has 14 amino acids. Germline loops: CDR1 SNHLY, CDR2 FYNNEI. V was cut by 5 bases and J by 3 bases, with 14 bases left in between. The DNA of the CDR3 is TGTGCCAGCAGTAAAACGGGTTCGCACTACGAGCAGTACTTC. Encoded protein: CASSKTGSHYEQYF.

The rearrangement uses TRBV7-2 and TRBJ2-5; a weak D match, TRBD2 (6 bases). Germline-derived CDR1 and CDR2 are SGHTA and FQGNSA. This CDR3 comprises 16 residues. Trimming took 0 bases from V and 5 from J, leaving 16 bases between them. The CDR3: CASSLAVGGSRETQYF. For the CDR3, the DNA is TGTGCCAGCAGCTTAGCGGTGGGGGGTAGCAGGGAGACCCAGTACTTC.

The chain employs TRBV5-1 and TRBJ2-2; TRBD2 matches 11 bases. This CDR3 has 19 amino acids. V trimming: 0 bases; J trimming: 5 bases; junction bases outside the gene matches: 12. Germline V gene data show CDR1 as SGHRS and CDR2 as YFSETQ. For the CDR3, the DNA is TGCGCCAGCAGCTTGGGGCCAGGTGGCCTAGCGGGAGGTACCGGGGAGCTGTTTTTT. Translating it yields CASSLGPGGLAGGTGELFF.

CDR3 loop: CASRRQINQPQHF. As DNA, the CDR3 is TGTGCCAGCAGGCGGCAGATCAATCAGCCCCAGCATTTT. The J gene is TRBJ1-5, the V gene TRBV2; D is unresolved. V lost 6 bases and J lost 3, with 9 bases in between. The V gene's germline CDR1 is SNHLY and CDR2 FYNNEI. This CDR3 region has 13 residues.

The chain recombines TRBV11-2 with TRBJ1-3, with no clear D. The ends were cut back, 5 bases at V and 3 bases at J, with 17 bases in the middle. The CDR3 extends over 16 amino acids. Germline CDR1 is SGHAT and CDR2 is FQNNGV. The CDR3 sequence: CASSQLEGSGGNTIYF. Written as DNA, the CDR3 is TGTGCCAGCAGCCAGCTAGAGGGAAGCGGTGGAAACACCATATATTTT. Variable domain in full (rest from reference TRBV11-2 and TRBJ1-3): EAGVAQSPRYKIIEKRQSVAFWCNPISGHATLYWYQQILGQGPKLLIQFQNNGVVDDSQLPKDRFSAERLKGVDSTLKIQPAKLEDSAVYLCASSQLEGSGGNTIYFGEGSWLTVV.

The chain recombines TRBV6-5 with TRBJ1-1, with D hard to call. Trimming stripped 6 bases from V and 10 bases from J, with 15 bases between. The germline CDR1 and CDR2 sequences are MNHEY and SVGAGI. This CDR3 region has 12 residues. The CDR3 reads CASSPDTRGAFF. As DNA, the CDR3 is TGTGCCAGCAGCCCCGACACCCGGGGAGCTTTCTTT.

This rearrangement joins TRBV19 to TRBJ1-5, with TRBD1 matching over 8 bases. Trimming at V came to 5 bases and at J to 8 bases, leaving 14 bases not matched to a gene. Per germline, CDR1 LNHDA and CDR2 SQIVND (reference sequence). The CDR3 covers 16 residues. The CDR3 bases are TGTGCCAGTAGTCCTGACCGGGACAGGAAGTGGGAGCCCCAGCATTTT. Protein product: CASSPDRDRKWEPQHF.

In this sample, this clone turned up once. The J gene is TRBJ2-7, the V gene TRBV25-1; 8 bases align to TRBD1. J gave up 1 base and V 5 bases, and 7 bases lay outside the gene matches. Germline V gene lookup returns CDR1 MGHDK and CDR2 SYGVNS. The CDR3 is made up of 15 amino acids. CDR3 coding DNA: TGTGCCAGCAGTCCTGGACAGGGACAATCCTACGAGCAGTACTTC. Protein: CASSPGQGQSYEQYF.

The CDR3 is CASSQDADRGREKLFF. The CDR3 DNA follows: TGCGCCAGCAGCCAAGATGCGGACAGGGGGCGTGAAAAACTGTTTTTT. The rearrangement uses TRBV4-1 and TRBJ1-4; 11 bases are a match to TRBD1. The CDR3 has 16 amino acids. V gave up 0 bases and J gave up 7 bases; unmatched junction bases: 4. From germline, CDR1 is MGHRA and CDR2 YSYEKL.